This T cell receptor beta chain was identified during a study of T-cell memory formation after mild COVID-19. TCRdb passed the 5' RACE reads through MiXCR, listing each CDR3 protein once. The sample lists 150,000 or so distinct CDR3 sequences; approximately 14% were seen once. The source of this sequence is an adult woman who had mild COVID-19 (a few samples of this study predate the infection). Cell type and time point are not known. Input material: PBMCs or a T cell subset sorted from them (not recorded which).

The DNA of the CDR3 is TGTGCCAGCAGCCATGATAGCGGCTCCTACGAGCAGTACTTC. It encodes CASSHDSGSYEQYF. The chain joins TRBV4-2 to TRBJ2-7; D might be TRBD2 (6 bases). The CDR3 has 14 amino acids. V was cut by 3 bases and J by 0 bases, with 9 bases left in between. The germline gives CDR1 LGHNA, CDR2 YNFKEQ.